The clone carrying this T cell receptor beta chain has a count of ten or more. TCR beta CDR3 regions were amplified from RNA transcripts. Carried out on the TCR CDR3, a first-round RT-PCR used the HTBI primer set. MiXCR, run by TCRdb on the multiplex PCR reads, gives a single entry per CDR3 protein. Of about 350,000 distinct CDR3 sequences in the sample, roughly 15% were seen once. Uncontrolled infection, other autoimmune disease, pregnancy or lactation excluded patients. This record belongs to a study of T cells in Graves' hyperthyroidism and ophthalmopathy. The sequenced sample was blood. The TCR sequence derives from a woman younger than 45 with Graves' hyperthyroidism that later progressed to Graves' ophthalmopathy.

The CDR3 bases are TGTGCCAGCAGTTTAATTGGACTCCCCTACGAGCAGTACTTC. This encodes CASSLIGLPYEQYF. The chain recombines TRBV27 with TRBJ2-7, with D tentatively TRBD2 (5 bases). The V gene lost 2 bases and the J gene lost 2 bases, with 10 bases spanning the gap. There are 14 residues in the CDR3. CDR1 is MNHEY and CDR2 is SMNVEV in the germline V gene (reference sequence).